These 3 T cell receptor beta chains were sequenced from one sample in a study of shared clonotypes between healthy human individuals. The method was immunoSEQ multiplex PCR; TCRdb's version includes in-frame clones alone and lacks a portion of them. In the table there are hundreds of thousands of clones, 90% to 96% of which are singletons. The specimen sequenced was naive CD4+ T cells sorted from blood. The subset here: CD45RA+ positively selected. The receptors stem from a woman under 40 in good health.

The chain's CDR3 is CASSLVQGASDEKLFF. The CDR3 DNA is TGCGCCAGCAGCTTGGTACAGGGGGCCTCTGACGAAAAACTGTTTTTT. The chain recombines TRBV5-1 with TRBJ1-4; 9 bases agree with TRBD1. The CDR3 loop spans 16 amino acids. CDR1 is SGHRS, CDR2 YFSETQ, per germline. Germline trimming cut 0 bases from V and 8 bases from J; bases unmatched to any gene: 8.

This chain connects TRBV7-8 to TRBJ2-2, with no clear D. Germline V gene data show CDR1 as SGHVS and CDR2 as FQNEAQ. V lost 3 bases and J 0 bases, leaving 14 bases between the germline ends. The CDR3 extends over 17 amino acids. The CDR3 sequence is CASSFMRWKANTGELFF. In DNA, the CDR3 is TGTGCCAGCAGCTTTATGCGTTGGAAGGCGAACACCGGGGAGCTGTTTTTT.

The V and J genes are TRBV7-2 and TRBJ2-1, with 13 bases lining up with TRBD2. This CDR3 spans 14 amino acids. J gave up 6 bases and V 6 bases, and 2 bases lay outside the gene matches. Germline V CDR1 and CDR2: SGHTA, FQGNSA. CDR3 DNA: TGTGCCAGCAGGGGACTAGCGGGATTCAATGAGCAGTTCTTC. It is translated as CASRGLAGFNEQFF.